The 20 T cell receptor beta chains below all came from one sample that was sequenced in a study of T cell changes during pregnancy in multiple sclerosis. TCRdb's copy holds only in-frame clones and misses some; the assay was immunoSEQ multiplex PCR. The sample lists around 58,000 clones; 90% to 95% were seen once. The sample here was peripheral blood, taken before pregnancy. These TCRs come from a female donor with multiple sclerosis, enrolled in a pregnancy study.

The V gene is TRBV7-9, the J gene TRBJ2-3, with 12 bases that match TRBD2. The CDR3 sequence is 16 residues long. Germline assignment: CDR1 SEHNR and CDR2 FQNEAQ (reference sequence). V lost 5 bases and J lost 3; bases outside the gene matches: 6. The CDR3 sequence is CASSPPSGGATDTQYF. Here the CDR3 DNA reads TGTGCCAGCAGCCCCCCTAGCGGGGGGGCAACAGATACGCAGTATTTT.

V usage is TRBV7-2 and J usage is TRBJ2-7; no definite D call. Germline V CDR1 and CDR2: SGHTA, FQGNSA. The CDR3 covers 13 residues. V lost 2 bases and J lost 2, with 7 bases in between. The CDR3 DNA is TGTGCCAGCAGCTTAATCAGCGCCTACGAGCAGTACTTC. It yields the protein CASSLISAYEQYF.

This chain joins TRBV11-1 and TRBJ2-1; D remains ambiguous. CDR1 SGHAT and CDR2 FQDESV come from the germline V gene (reference sequence). Trimming removed 4 bases from V and 4 bases from J, with 8 bases in between. The CDR3 is 13 amino acids. For the CDR3, the DNA is TGTGCCAGCAGCTCCCAGCGATACAATGAGCAGTTCTTC. Its translation: CASSSQRYNEQFF.

J is TRBJ1-3 and V is TRBV30; 7 bases fit TRBD1. The germline gives CDR1 GTSNPN, CDR2 SVGIG (reference sequence). After removal of 4 bases from V and 7 bases from J, the junction contained 4 bases not matched to a gene. The CDR3 has 12 amino acids. DNA for the CDR3: TGTGCCTGGACCCAACAGGGGAACACCATATATTTT. Encoded protein: CAWTQQGNTIYF.

For the CDR3, the DNA is TGTGCCAGCAGCTCCAACACAGATACGCAGTATTTT. Amino acids: CASSSNTDTQYF. V is TRBV5-4 and J is TRBJ2-3; D remains ambiguous. The ends were cut back, 3 bases at V and 2 bases at J, with 4 bases in the middle. Germline CDR1 SGHNT, CDR2 YYREEE (reference sequence). The CDR3 length is 12 residues.

The chain joins TRBV19 to TRBJ1-1; D gene ambiguous. V gave up 4 bases and J gave up 0 bases, with 15 bases separating them. CDR1 and CDR2 from the germline V gene are LNHDA and SQIVND (reference sequence). The length of the CDR3 is 16 residues. In nucleotides, the CDR3 is TGTGCCAGTAGTAACTCGAGGGTTGGGATGAACACTGAAGCTTTCTTT. It specifies CASSNSRVGMNTEAFF. The entire variable domain, with the rest obtained from reference TRBV19 and TRBJ1-1, is as follows: DGGITQSPKYLFRKEGQNVTLSCEQNLNHDAMYWYRQDPGQGLRLIYYSQIVNDFQKGDIAEGYSVSREKKESFPLTVTSAQKNPTAFYLCASSNSRVGMNTEAFFGQGTRLTVV.

The chain combines TRBV19 with TRBJ1-2, with D perhaps matching TRBD1 (6 bases). The V end lost 5 bases, the J end lost 2 bases, and 12 bases lay between the germline ends. Germline V gene lookup returns CDR1 LNHDA and CDR2 SQIVND (reference sequence). This CDR3 spans 14 amino acids. CDR3 nucleotides: TGTGCCAGTAGTGTTCGGGACATCAACTATGGCTACACCTTC. This gives the protein CASSVRDINYGYTF.

The genes are TRBV7-9 and TRBJ2-7; TRBD1 aligns across 7 bases. From germline, CDR1 is SEHNR and CDR2 FQNEAQ (reference sequence). The V gene end was trimmed by 1 base and the J gene end by 6 bases; junction bases not matched to a gene: 9. The length of the CDR3 is 15 residues. The CDR3 nucleotides read TGTGCCAGCAGCTTAGGGTACAGGGGAATGGGCGAGCAGTACTTC. This translates into CASSLGYRGMGEQYF.

The V call is TRBV2, the J call TRBJ1-1; D may be TRBD1 (5 bases). The CDR3 has 14 residues. The V gene lost 0 bases and the J gene lost 5 bases, with 10 bases spanning the gap. Per germline, CDR1 SNHLY and CDR2 FYNNEI. DNA for the CDR3: TGTGCCAGCAGTGAAGCAGAGGCAGGGACTGAAGCTTTCTTT. This translates into CASSEAEAGTEAFF.

This chain joins TRBV9 and TRBJ2-3; 12 bases are a match to TRBD2. Germline V gene lookup returns CDR1 SGDLS and CDR2 YYNGEE. V was clipped by 3 bases and J by 0 bases; unmatched bases: 2. This CDR3 comprises 16 residues. As DNA, the CDR3 is TGTGCCAGCAGCGACGGGACTAGCGGGAGCACAGATACGCAGTATTTT. This codes for CASSDGTSGSTDTQYF.

The chain combines TRBV7-9 with TRBJ1-3, with D tentatively TRBD1 (6 bases). This CDR3 contains 15 residues. Germline V gene lookup returns CDR1 SEHNR and CDR2 FQNEAQ (reference sequence). The V and J ends lost 3 bases and 2 bases respectively, with 11 bases between them. CDR3 residues: CASSFLTGTGNTIYF. For the CDR3, the DNA is TGTGCCAGCAGCTTCCTAACAGGGACTGGAAACACCATATATTTT.

V gene TRBV25-1 combines with J gene TRBJ1-1; D uncertain. V lost 11 bases to trimming and J lost 1 base, with 8 bases between them. The germline gives CDR1 MGHDK, CDR2 SYGVNS. The CDR3 consists of 11 residues. The CDR3 sequence: CAGIENTEAFF. In DNA, the CDR3 is TGTGCCGGCATAGAGAACACTGAAGCTTTCTTT.

The CDR3 DNA is TGTGCCGTGGGGGGGAACTATGGCTACACCTTC. This encodes CAVGGNYGYTF. V usage is TRBV19 and J usage is TRBJ1-2; a possible D gene is TRBD1 (5 bases). V lost 11 bases to trimming and J lost 2 bases, with 9 bases between them. The CDR3 has 11 amino acids. CDR1 and CDR2 (germline): LNHDA, SQIVND (reference sequence).

The chain employs TRBV2 and TRBJ2-2; TRBD1 matches at 10 bases. Germline values: CDR1 SNHLY, CDR2 FYNNEI. V was clipped by 5 bases and J by 4 bases; unmatched bases: 4. This CDR3 spans 15 amino acids. CDR3: CASSMTGGRTGELFF. The CDR3 bases are TGTGCCAGCAGTATGACAGGGGGCCGCACCGGGGAGCTGTTTTTT.

The V gene is TRBV2, the J gene TRBJ2-2, with 7 bases identical to TRBD1. J gave up 7 bases and V 5 bases, and 7 bases lay outside the gene matches. Germline CDR1 SNHLY, CDR2 FYNNEI. There are 14 residues in the CDR3. The CDR3 sequence: CASSSDRADGELFF. The DNA for the CDR3 is TGTGCCAGCAGTTCTGACAGGGCCGACGGGGAGCTGTTTTTT. The whole variable domain, remainder taken from reference TRBV2 and TRBJ2-2, is EPEVTQTPSHQVTQMGQEVILRCVPISNHLYFYWYRQILGQKVEFLVSFYNNEISEKSEIFDDQFSVERPDGSNFTLKIRSTKLEDSAMYFCASSSDRADGELFFGEGSRLTVL.

The chain carries TRBV19 and TRBJ1-5; TRBD1 aligns across 10 bases. The germline V gene encodes CDR1 LNHDA and CDR2 SQIVND (reference sequence). CDR3 length equals 15 residues. With 8 bases clipped from V and 0 bases from J, the junction kept 4 bases outside the gene matches. The CDR3 DNA sequence: TGTGCCAGTGGGACAGGGGCATATAGCAATCAGCCCCAGCATTTT. This codes for CASGTGAYSNQPQHF.

The J gene is TRBJ2-3, the V gene TRBV2, with 9 positions matching TRBD2. Germline loops: CDR1 SNHLY, CDR2 FYNNEI. The V segment lost 3 bases and the J segment 4 bases; nucleotides outside the gene matches: 2. This CDR3 has 14 amino acids. The CDR3 DNA sequence: TGTGCCAGCAGTGATAGCGGGGGCCCAGATACGCAGTATTTT. Its protein is CASSDSGGPDTQYF.

The V and J genes are TRBV2 and TRBJ2-3; maybe TRBD2 (5 bases). V was shortened by 11 bases and J by 2 bases, with 14 bases between the two germline ends. This CDR3 has 13 residues. Germline V gene data show CDR1 as SNHLY and CDR2 as FYNNEI. The chain's CDR3 is CACQAEVTDTQYF. The CDR3 DNA sequence: TGTGCCTGCCAAGCGGAAGTCACAGATACGCAGTATTTT.

The chain has TRBV9 and TRBJ1-5, with 7 bases that match TRBD1. Germline lookup yields CDR1 SGDLS and CDR2 YYNGEE. Germline trimming cut 0 bases from V and 7 bases from J; bases unmatched to any gene: 7. The CDR3 extends over 15 amino acids. The CDR3 loop is CASSVDSGGGQPQHF. The CDR3 DNA follows: TGTGCCAGCAGCGTAGATTCAGGGGGTGGGCAGCCCCAGCATTTT.

V gene TRBV5-5 combines with J gene TRBJ2-7; tentative D call: TRBD2 (7 bases). Germline loops: CDR1 SGHKS, CDR2 YYEKEE (reference sequence). V lost 2 bases and J 2 bases, leaving 17 bases between the germline ends. This CDR3 is 16 amino acids long. The CDR3 sequence: CASSLGGAPNAYEQYF. The DNA for the CDR3 is TGTGCCAGCAGCTTAGGGGGGGCCCCGAATGCCTACGAGCAGTACTTC.